This T cell receptor beta chain was sequenced during a study of blood T cell repertoires in COVID-19 (dated by TCRdb to about 2020). Study-wide context: Samples from collaborators originated in the United States, Italy and Spain and spanned both the acute and convalescent phases of COVID-19. The repertoires were released in a freely available public database intended as a resource for research on the immune response to SARS-CoV-2. Subjects who had been exposed to COVID-19, were actively infected with it, or had recovered from it provided the deeply sampled blood TCRbeta repertoires that made up the dataset. The prospective study material was composed of cDNA or gDNA derived from T cells, B-cell-depleted T cells, or PBMCs. A de-identified subject ID, COVID-19 status, age in years and sex were almost always included in the sample metadata. The samples were drawn from two sources: the first 160 participants of the ongoing ImmuneRACE study, and over 950 subjects contributed by 6 global collaborators. HLA class I and class II types, where available, came from metadata supplied by the sample provider rather than from assay-based typing.

TCRbeta CDR3 regions were amplified from genomic DNA using the immunoSEQ Assay, a bias-controlled multiplex PCR. Under the source paper's analysis protocol: The number of nucleated cells in each sample was estimated by amplification of reference gene primers within the assay. To quantify the absolute abundance of each unique TCRbeta CDR3 rearrangement, sequence reads were collapsed and filtered. For each sample, productive Simpson clonality was calculated by taking the square root of Simpson's diversity index across productive rearrangements. Sourced from immuneACCESS, this table was stored by TCRdb with only in-frame sequences that have V and J called. A share of the clones is absent; for the studies checked, an unresolved V gene accounts for under half, and the remainder has no known explanation. Clone size and V and J calls were adopted from that table, with D and trimming inferred from the DNA. The sample profile shows under 150,000 clones; approximately 80% of them were found once. Jointly, the top ten make up around a fifth of the sample.

With regard to this clone: Its antigen has not been determined. No qualities accompany the bases; no much larger clone lies one base away.

The collaborating institutions used their own protocols to collect whole blood in K2EDTA tubes. Collaborator samples were shipped for TCRbeta analysis as frozen whole blood, isolated PBMCs, or DNA extracted from either sample type. The CDR3 starts with the cysteine, ends with the phenylalanine, and has 16 residues. Only the CDR3 DNA stays, 48 bases, in frame from base 1. CDR1 and CDR2, per the germline V gene, are SGDLS and YYNGEE. Trimming takes 4 bases from V and 3 bases from J, and the germline ends sit 17 bases apart. Paper-wide results and their limitations: The quantity of clinical and demographic metadata differed by source and by participant and was supplied without curation.

This clonotype originated in a man aged 80 or over with acute or convalescent COVID-19. The chain employs TRBV9 and TRBJ2-1, with the D gene uncertain. The source material was peripheral blood. The CDR3 protein: CASSSYSAIFYNEQFF. The sequenced DNA is TGTGCCAGCAGCTCCTACTCCGCGATTTTCTACAATGAGCAGTTCTTC.